Here is one TCR beta chain with its context. The antigen is unknown. The sample belongs to a study of cytomegalovirus exposure and HLA in healthy donors. Amplification used 60 Vbeta primers and 13 Jbeta primers. In the authors' methods: In a later analysis, 10 million to 11 million of approximately 81 million unique beta chains occurred in at least two donors. Sequencing was performed with immunoSEQ multiplex PCR; in TCRdb, only in-frame clones are kept and a portion is missing. V and J calls plus clone size are reproduced from that table; the DNA served to infer D and trimming. Of 100,000 or so clones in the sample, around four fifths are singletons; the top ten hold over 7%. The study's findings and limits: The authors listed approximately 150 TCR beta chains as cytomegalovirus-associated. Within an earlier analysis, most TCR beta V segments proved productive either about 87% or about 30% of the time.

The CDR3 totals 14 residues. Trimming took 4 bases from V and 2 from J, leaving 11 bases between them. Germline V gives CDR1 MNHEY, CDR2 SMNVEV (reference sequence). The TCR sequence derives from a woman in her thirties or forties in good health and CMV-seropositive. This chain uses TRBV27 with TRBJ1-1; D is perhaps TRBD1 (5 bases). The source material was PBMCs. Here the CDR3 reads CASSSQTDNTEAFF. In nucleotides, the CDR3 is TGTGCCAGCAGTTCCCAGACAGATAACACTGAAGCTTTCTTT.